This T cell receptor beta chain was recovered during a study of regulatory T cells in long-lasting Graves disease. Across the whole study: Over 5 years of antithyroid drugs with positive TSH receptor antibodies was taken to mean persistent Graves' disease.

Unmatched junction bases numbered 5, after V lost 4 bases and J lost 4 bases. Germline CDR1 SQVTM, CDR2 ANQGSEA. The CDR3 is 13 residues long. The study's findings and limits: New patients shared around 980 public clonotypes, and persistent patients shared more, with over 2,500. The work looked only at peripheral blood and did not look at thyroid tissue.

Arm-PCR with iRepertoire HTBI primers amplified the CDR3 regions for these TCR beta libraries. TCRdb re-called the multiplex PCR reads through MiXCR, storing one row per CDR3 protein. The sample has 430,000 or so distinct CDR3 sequences, roughly a fifth seen once. The time point here: persistent/refractory GD, antithyroid drugs over 5 years with positive TRAb. TCR sequences were obtained from RNA taken from PBMCs. This clonotype was detected many times. Antigen unknown. V gene TRBV29-1 combines with J gene TRBJ1-1, with 8 bases identical to TRBD1. This sequence originates from a female donor with Graves disease. The source material was peripheral blood mononuclear cells (PBMCs), sampled when the disease was refractory, from a patient treated with antithyroid drugs. CDR3 in DNA: TGCAGCGTTGGGGCAGGGGGCGGCACTGAAGCTTTCTTT. Amino acid sequence: CSVGAGGGTEAFF.